This TCR beta chain was recovered during a study of metastatic and nonmetastatic thyroid tumors (dated by TCRdb to about 2020). The study in broad terms: Repertoires were compared across peripheral blood and tumor or nodule tissue samples from malignant and benign thyroid patients.

None of the patients had been given any treatment before thyroid surgery. The study retrospectively analysed patient clinical samples collected from about 2012 to 2019 using T-cell receptor beta sequencing. As concerns this clone: The specificity of this receptor is unknown. No base qualities exist here, and no much larger clone lies one base off it.

V gives up 6 bases and J gives up 5 bases, and the segment between their germline ends measures 31 bases. The germline V gene supplies CDR1 LGHNT and CDR2 FRNRAP. From cysteine to phenylalanine, the CDR3 is 19 amino acids long. The kept DNA is CDR3 alone, 57 bases in frame from the first base. General findings and caveats noted by the study authors: TCR beta diversity was reported as significantly higher in malignant tumors than in benign nodules, in both blood and tumor samples.

The library was prepared using PCR. TCRdb lists the instrument as Illumina HiSeq 4000. High-throughput sequencing was used to profile the CDR3 region of the TCR beta-chain in every patient. As for the original processing: A classifier to discriminate distant-metastatic papillary thyroid cancer patients was built from CDR3 differences across clinicopathological groups. To measure repertoire diversity the researchers used the Shannon index, while the Morisita-Horn index served to gauge how similar the tumor and blood repertoires were. Clones were called with MiXCR by TCRdb after fastp trimmed the public reads at Q25, and only in-frame beta chains were retained. The V and J calls shown here were made by TCRdb, not taken from the authors' results. Within this sample are over 30,000 clones, with approximately 20% of them counted one time only. The ten largest clones represent approximately 14% of the sample.

This TCR derives from a female donor with papillary thyroid cancer or a benign thyroid nodule (not recorded which). Some clones in this sample may be carry-over from other donors' samples. The V gene is TRBV12-5 and the J gene is TRBJ2-5, with TRBD1 perhaps the D gene, on 6 matching bases. Sequencing input: tumor tissue. The CDR3 protein is CASGPVTARGPGIQETQYF. The DNA reads TGTGCTAGTGGACCTGTAACCGCCAGGGGCCCTGGAATTCAGGAGACCCAGTACTTC.